What follows are 15 T cell receptor beta chains derived from one specimen sequenced in a study of cytomegalovirus exposure and HLA in healthy donors. Assay used: immunoSEQ multiplex PCR; TCRdb lists only in-frame clones, some missing. The repertoire consists of over 200,000 clones, with approximately 83% occurring once and the leading ten covering 11% to 15%. The sequenced material came from PBMCs. Source of these receptors: a woman in her twenties or thirties in good health and CMV-seropositive.

The chain carries TRBV4-1 and TRBJ2-1; 7 bases line up with TRBD2. In germline, CDR1 is MGHRA, CDR2 YSYEKL. The V and J ends lost 1 base and 6 bases, in that order; junction bases with no gene match: 3. The CDR3 contains 14 residues. DNA for the CDR3: TGCGCCAGCAGCCAAGTACGGGAGGTCAATGAGCAGTTCTTC. This translates into CASSQVREVNEQFF.

The V gene is TRBV5-1, the J gene TRBJ2-1; D is perhaps TRBD1 or TRBD2 (5 bases each). The V end lost 5 bases, the J end lost 6 bases, and 30 bases lay between the germline ends. Germline V lookup: CDR1 SGHRS, CDR2 YFSETQ. There are 19 residues in the CDR3. The CDR3 bases are TGCGCCAGCAGGACTACTCCTTATTCGGTGGGGCAGATTTTCAATGAGCAGTTCTTC. Translation: CASRTTPYSVGQIFNEQFF.

This clone was seen only a few times. The chain carries TRBV11-3 and TRBJ2-7, with TRBD1 matching over 8 bases. The V gene's germline CDR1 is SGHNT and CDR2 YENEEA. Germline trimming cut 5 bases from V and 3 bases from J; bases unmatched to any gene: 9. The CDR3 loop spans 15 amino acids. The CDR3 DNA reads TGTGCCAGCAGCCCTCGGACAGGGATTAGCTACGAGCAGTACTTC. This encodes CASSPRTGISYEQYF. The full variable domain, rest sourced from reference TRBV11-3 and TRBJ2-7, is EAGVVQSPRYKIIEKKQPVAFWCNPISGHNTLYWYLQNLGQGPELLIRYENEEAVDDSQLPKDRFSAERLKGVDSTLKIQPAELGDSAVYLCASSPRTGISYEQYFGPGTRLTVT.

The genes are TRBV30 and TRBJ1-1; 7 nucleotides match TRBD1. The CDR3 has 13 amino acids. The V gene's germline CDR1 is GTSNPN and CDR2 SVGIG (reference sequence). Trimming removed 5 bases from V and 3 bases from J; junction bases left unmatched: 6. The CDR3 nucleotides read TGTGCCTGGGACAGGGCGGAGGACACTGAAGCTTTCTTT. It specifies CAWDRAEDTEAFF.

V gene TRBV10-3 combines with J gene TRBJ1-1; D not resolved. CDR3 length: 12 amino acids. V was clipped by 2 bases and J by 5 bases, with 6 bases between them. From germline, CDR1 is ENHRY and CDR2 SYGVKD. Written as DNA, the CDR3 is TGTGCCATCAGTGAGGGGGAAACTGAAGCTTTCTTT. Encoded protein: CAISEGETEAFF.

The chain carries TRBV9 and TRBJ2-1; D not resolved. The CDR3 covers 13 residues. CDR1 is SGDLS and CDR2 is YYNGEE in the germline V gene. Trimming removed 4 bases from V and 7 bases from J, with 12 bases in between. The chain's CDR3 is CASSPRLGNEQFF. CDR3 sequence (DNA): TGTGCCAGCAGCCCGAGACTCGGGAATGAGCAGTTCTTC.

The chain links TRBV6-1 to TRBJ2-2; D not resolved. Germline V gene lookup returns CDR1 MNHNS and CDR2 SASEGT. Trimming stripped 7 bases from V and 3 bases from J, with 12 bases between. The CDR3 covers 14 residues. CDR3 sequence: CASKSGTDTGELFF. Here the CDR3 DNA reads TGTGCCAGCAAATCAGGCACAGACACCGGGGAGCTGTTTTTT.

The chain recombines TRBV27 with TRBJ2-2, with a tentative D call TRBD1 (5 bases). The V end lost 6 bases, the J end lost 4 bases, and 12 bases lay between the germline ends. Germline V gene data show CDR1 as MNHEY and CDR2 as SMNVEV (reference sequence). The CDR3 has 14 residues. The CDR3 DNA is TGTGCCAGCAGGACCGGACAAGCCACCGGGGAGCTGTTTTTT. Amino acid sequence: CASRTGQATGELFF.

This clone was seen more than once but under ten times. The rearrangement uses TRBV19 and TRBJ1-2; tentative D call: TRBD1 (5 bases). Between the trimmed V and J ends, which lost 4 bases and 5 bases, there was a span of 11 bases. The CDR3 is made up of 13 amino acids. The germline V gene has CDR1 LNHDA and CDR2 SQIVND (reference sequence). In DNA, the CDR3 is TGTGCCAGTAGTACCCTACAGGTTTATGGCTACACCTTC. Translation: CASSTLQVYGYTF.

The rearrangement joins TRBV29-1 to TRBJ1-2, with TRBD1 matching over 7 bases. The germline gives CDR1 SQVTM, CDR2 ANQGSEA. V lost 3 bases and J lost 2; bases outside the gene matches: 9. The CDR3 totals 15 residues. The CDR3 loop reads CSVDGGTVQNYGYTF. DNA of the CDR3: TGCAGCGTTGATGGGGGGACAGTGCAAAACTATGGCTACACCTTC.

The V call is TRBV29-1, the J call TRBJ2-1; D uncertain. Germline CDR1 SQVTM, CDR2 ANQGSEA. V was pared by 4 bases and J by 6 bases, with 10 bases between. The CDR3 runs 12 residues. Written as DNA, the CDR3 is TGCAGCGTTGCGATGGGGTCCAATGAGCAGTTCTTC. As protein: CSVAMGSNEQFF.

The chain uses TRBV4-1 and TRBJ2-3, with D possibly being TRBD1 (6 bases). Germline CDR1 and CDR2: MGHRA and YSYEKL. This CDR3 has 17 amino acids. The V and J ends lost 1 base and 0 bases respectively, with 14 bases between them. CDR3 in amino acids: CASSQAPDSYSTDTQYF. The CDR3 region has the DNA TGCGCCAGCAGCCAAGCACCGGACAGCTATAGCACAGATACGCAGTATTTT.

The genes are TRBV27 and TRBJ2-2, with TRBD2 matching over 8 bases. Germline V gives CDR1 MNHEY, CDR2 SMNVEV (reference sequence). V shed 10 bases, J shed 4 bases, and the junction held 8 bases outside the gene matches. The CDR3 extends over 14 amino acids. The CDR3 sequence is CATREGWGTGELFF. CDR3 sequence (DNA): TGTGCCACCCGGGAGGGATGGGGCACCGGGGAGCTGTTTTTT.

CDR3 sequence reads: CASSEEGTGYNEQFF. CDR3 nucleotide sequence: TGTGCCAGCAGTGAAGAGGGGACAGGGTACAATGAGCAGTTCTTC. This chain links TRBV2 with TRBJ2-1, with 9 bases matching TRBD1. With V trimmed by 1 base and J by 4 bases, 2 bases remained unmatched. The V gene's germline CDR1 is SNHLY and CDR2 FYNNEI. This CDR3 spans 15 amino acids.

The chain couples TRBV6-5 to TRBJ2-7, with TRBD1 identical over 12 bases. Germline assignment: CDR1 MNHEY and CDR2 SVGAGI. The trim removed 0 bases at V and 6 bases at J, leaving 6 bases unmatched. This CDR3 contains 16 residues. In nucleotides, the CDR3 is TGTGCCAGCAGTTACTCCCCCGGGACAGGGGGCAGCGAGCAGTACTTC. Its translation is CASSYSPGTGGSEQYF.